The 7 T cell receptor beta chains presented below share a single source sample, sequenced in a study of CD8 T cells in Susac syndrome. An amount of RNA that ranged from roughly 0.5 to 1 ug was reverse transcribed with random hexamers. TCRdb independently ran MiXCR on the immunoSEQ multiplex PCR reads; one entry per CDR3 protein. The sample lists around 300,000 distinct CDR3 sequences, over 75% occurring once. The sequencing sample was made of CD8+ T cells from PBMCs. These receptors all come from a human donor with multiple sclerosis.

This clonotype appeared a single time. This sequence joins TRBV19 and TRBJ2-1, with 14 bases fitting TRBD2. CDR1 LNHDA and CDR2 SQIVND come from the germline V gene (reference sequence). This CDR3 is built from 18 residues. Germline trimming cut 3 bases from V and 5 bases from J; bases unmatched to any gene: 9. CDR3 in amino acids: CASSIGPRTSGRHNEQFF. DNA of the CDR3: TGTGCCAGTAGTATCGGGCCCCGGACTAGCGGGAGGCACAATGAGCAGTTCTTC.

CDR3 sequence: CASSLKAGVADTQYF. CDR3 in DNA: TGTGCCAGCAGCTTAAAAGCGGGAGTAGCAGATACGCAGTATTTT. The chain is built from TRBV7-9 and TRBJ2-3; TRBD2 aligns across 8 bases. The CDR3 runs 15 residues. CDR1 and CDR2 from the germline V gene are SEHNR and FQNEAQ (reference sequence). The V gene end was trimmed by 2 bases and the J gene end by 4 bases; junction bases not matched to a gene: 5.

The CDR3: CASSLGSGAYEQYF. CDR3 DNA sequence: TGTGCCAGCAGCTTAGGTTCCGGTGCCTACGAGCAGTACTTC. This sequence joins TRBV11-2 and TRBJ2-7; D is ambiguous. The length of the CDR3 is 14 residues. Trimming cost V 1 base and J 2 bases, with 9 bases left between them. Per germline, CDR1 SGHAT and CDR2 FQNNGV. The full variable domain, rest sourced from reference TRBV11-2 and TRBJ2-7, is EAGVAQSPRYKIIEKRQSVAFWCNPISGHATLYWYQQILGQGPKLLIQFQNNGVVDDSQLPKDRFSAERLKGVDSTLKIQPAKLEDSAVYLCASSLGSGAYEQYFGPGTRLTVT.

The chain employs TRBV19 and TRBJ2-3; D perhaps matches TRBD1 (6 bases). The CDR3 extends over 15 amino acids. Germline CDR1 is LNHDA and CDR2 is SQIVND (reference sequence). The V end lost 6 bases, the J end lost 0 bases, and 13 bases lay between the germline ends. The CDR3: CASRRTGWSTDTQYF. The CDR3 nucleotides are TGTGCCAGTAGGCGAACAGGGTGGAGCACAGATACGCAGTATTTT.

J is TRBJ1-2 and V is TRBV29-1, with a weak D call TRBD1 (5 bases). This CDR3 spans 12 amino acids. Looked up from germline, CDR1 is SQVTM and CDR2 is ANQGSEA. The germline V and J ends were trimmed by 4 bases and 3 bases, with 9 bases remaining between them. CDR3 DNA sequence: TGCAGCGTTGTGGGGGGATACTATGGCTACACCTTC. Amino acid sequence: CSVVGGYYGYTF.

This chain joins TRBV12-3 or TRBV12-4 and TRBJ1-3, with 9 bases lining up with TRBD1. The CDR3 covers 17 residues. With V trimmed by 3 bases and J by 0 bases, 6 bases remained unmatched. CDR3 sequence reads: CASSLYGTGSSGNTIYF. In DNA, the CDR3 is TGTGCCAGCAGTTTGTACGGGACAGGGAGCTCTGGAAACACCATATATTTT.

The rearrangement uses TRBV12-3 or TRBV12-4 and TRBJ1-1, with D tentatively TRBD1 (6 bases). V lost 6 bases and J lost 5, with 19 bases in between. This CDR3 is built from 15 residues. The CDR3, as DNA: TGTGCCAGCAGCACCACCGACGGAAGGGGGACTGAAGCTTTCTTT. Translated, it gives CASSTTDGRGTEAFF.